The clone carrying this T cell receptor beta chain has more than one count but fewer than ten. Trimming cost V 0 bases and J 5 bases, with 10 bases left between them. The CDR3 totals 14 residues. Germline lookup yields CDR1 LGHNA and CDR2 YNFKEQ. Using immunoSEQ multiplex PCR, the repertoire was profiled, and TCRdb retains in-frame clones only, with some absent. The repertoire has tens of thousands of clones, around 92% of them found once; the top ten carry 0.42%. The record originates from a study of technical replicates of blood from several donors. The sequencing input was T cells isolated from PBMCs. The rearrangement joins TRBV4-2 to TRBJ1-1; D gene uncertain. The origin of this receptor is a human donor in good health. Here the CDR3 DNA reads TGTGCCAGCAGCCAAGATGCCTTTCAGACTGAAGCTTTCTTT. It codes for CASSQDAFQTEAFF.